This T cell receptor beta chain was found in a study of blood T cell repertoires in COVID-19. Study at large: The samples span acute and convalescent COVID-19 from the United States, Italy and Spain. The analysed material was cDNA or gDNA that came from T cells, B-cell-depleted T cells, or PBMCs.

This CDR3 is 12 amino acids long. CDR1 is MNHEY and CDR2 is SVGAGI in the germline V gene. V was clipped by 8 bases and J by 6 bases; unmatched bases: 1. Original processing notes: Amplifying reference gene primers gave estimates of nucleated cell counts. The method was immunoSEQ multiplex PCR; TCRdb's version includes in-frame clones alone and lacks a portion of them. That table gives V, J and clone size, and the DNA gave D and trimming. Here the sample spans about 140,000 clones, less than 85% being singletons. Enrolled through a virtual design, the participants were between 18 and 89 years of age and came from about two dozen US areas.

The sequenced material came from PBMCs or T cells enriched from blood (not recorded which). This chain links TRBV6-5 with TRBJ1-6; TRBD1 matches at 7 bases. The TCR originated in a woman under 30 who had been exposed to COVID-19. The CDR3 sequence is CASGDSNSPLHF. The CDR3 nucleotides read TGTGCCAGCGGGGACAGTAATTCACCCCTCCACTTT.